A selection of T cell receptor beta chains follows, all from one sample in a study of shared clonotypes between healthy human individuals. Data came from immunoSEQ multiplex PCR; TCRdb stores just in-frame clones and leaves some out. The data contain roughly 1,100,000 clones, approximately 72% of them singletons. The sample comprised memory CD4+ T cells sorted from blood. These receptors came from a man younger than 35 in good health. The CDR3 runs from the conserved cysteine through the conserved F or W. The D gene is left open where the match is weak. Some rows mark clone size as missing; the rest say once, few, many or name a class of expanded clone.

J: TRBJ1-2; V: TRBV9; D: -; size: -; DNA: TGTGCCAGCAGCTCCGACCCTCGGACATCTTTTAACTATGGCTACACCTTC; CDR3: CASSSDPRTSFNYGYTF
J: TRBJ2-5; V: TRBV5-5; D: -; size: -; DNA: TGTGCCAGCAGCTTGAACCCCACGGGTGGAGAGACCCAGTACTTC; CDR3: CASSLNPTGGETQYF
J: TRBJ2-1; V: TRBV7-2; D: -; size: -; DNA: TGTGCCAGCAGCTCTTTGGGCGGGCAGGTACACTACAATGAGCAGTTCTTC; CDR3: CASSSLGGQVHYNEQFF
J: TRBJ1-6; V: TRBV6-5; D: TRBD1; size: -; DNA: TGTGCCAGCAGTAGGACAGGGTTTGATTCACCCCTCCACTTT; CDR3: CASSRTGFDSPLHF
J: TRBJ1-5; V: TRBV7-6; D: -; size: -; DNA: TGTGCCAGCAGCTGGGGGGGGGAGCAGCCCCAGCATTTT; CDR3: CASSWGGEQPQHF
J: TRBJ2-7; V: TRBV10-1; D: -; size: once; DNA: TGCGCCAGCAGTGAATTCAAGGCAGGGAGTCAGTACTTC; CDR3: CASSEFKAGSQYF
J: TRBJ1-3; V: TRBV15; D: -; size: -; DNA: TGTGCCACCAGCAGAGGGCAATCTGGAAACACCATATATTTT; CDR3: CATSRGQSGNTIYF
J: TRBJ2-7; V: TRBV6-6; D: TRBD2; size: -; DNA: TGTGCCAGCAGCTATCTAGCGGGAGGCTACGAGCAGTACTTC; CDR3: CASSYLAGGYEQYF
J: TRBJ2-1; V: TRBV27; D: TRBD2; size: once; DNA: TGTGCCAGCAGTTTCTACAGGACTAGCGGAGGCCCCTACAATGAGCAGTTCTTC; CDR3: CASSFYRTSGGPYNEQFF
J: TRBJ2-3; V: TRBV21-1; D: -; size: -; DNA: TGTGCCAACTATGGACTAGCGGGAGCCAAAGCCAGCACAGATACGCAGTATTTT; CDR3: CANYGLAGAKASTDTQYF
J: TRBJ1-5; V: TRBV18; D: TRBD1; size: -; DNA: TGTGCCAGCTCACCTGGGACAGGGCCAAGCAATCAGCCCCAGCATTTT; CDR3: CASSPGTGPSNQPQHF
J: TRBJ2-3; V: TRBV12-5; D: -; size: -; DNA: TGTGCTAGTGGTTTGGTCAGCAAGTCCACAGGGGGGGCTACAGATACGCAGTATTTT; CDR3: CASGLVSKSTGGATDTQYF